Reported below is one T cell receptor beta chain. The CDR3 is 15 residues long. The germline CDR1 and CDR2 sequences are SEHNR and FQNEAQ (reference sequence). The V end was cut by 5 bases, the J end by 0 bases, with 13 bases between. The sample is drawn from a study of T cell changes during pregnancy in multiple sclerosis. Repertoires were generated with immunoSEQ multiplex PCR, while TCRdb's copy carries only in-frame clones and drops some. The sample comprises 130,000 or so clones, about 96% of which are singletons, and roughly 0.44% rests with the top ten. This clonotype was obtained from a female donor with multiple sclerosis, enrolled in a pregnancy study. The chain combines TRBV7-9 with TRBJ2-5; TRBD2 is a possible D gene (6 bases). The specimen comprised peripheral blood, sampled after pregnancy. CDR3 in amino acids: CASSDRLAYQETQYF. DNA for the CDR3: TGTGCCAGCAGCGACCGGCTAGCGTACCAAGAGACCCAGTACTTC.